Each of the 23 T cell receptor beta chains below was sequenced from the same sample in a study of CD8 T cells in Susac syndrome. With random hexamers, reverse transcription was performed on 0.5 to 1 ug of RNA. In TCRdb, the immunoSEQ multiplex PCR reads were re-called with MiXCR into one record per CDR3 protein. The table includes 150,000 to 200,000 distinct CDR3 sequences, approximately 94% detected once. Sequenced input: CD4+ T cells from PBMCs. The receptors come from a human donor with Susac syndrome.

The genes are TRBV28 and TRBJ2-1, with 10 bases matching TRBD1. The CDR3 is 17 residues long. J was trimmed by 6 bases and V by 0 bases; bases with no gene match: 8. The germline V gene has CDR1 MDHEN and CDR2 SYDVKM. CDR3 loop: CASSLWAEGQGINEQFF. The CDR3 coding sequence is TGTGCCAGCAGTTTATGGGCCGAGGGACAGGGGATCAATGAGCAGTTCTTC.

The rearrangement joins TRBV19 to TRBJ2-5; D possibly corresponds to TRBD1 (6 bases). V shed 3 bases and J shed 2 bases, with 13 bases lying between them. The CDR3 has 15 residues. Germline assignment: CDR1 LNHDA and CDR2 SQIVND (reference sequence). The CDR3 DNA reads TGTGCCAGTAGTATCGGGACACCGTTTCAAGAGACCCAGTACTTC. Its protein product is CASSIGTPFQETQYF.

V is TRBV6-1 and J is TRBJ2-5, with TRBD1 matching 11 bases. The CDR3 is made up of 17 amino acids. V dropped 0 bases and J dropped 5; count of bases not matched to a gene: 8. The germline gives CDR1 MNHNS, CDR2 SASEGT. CDR3 amino acids: CASSEALSGTGGETQYF. CDR3 sequence (DNA): TGTGCCAGCAGTGAAGCGCTTTCAGGGACAGGGGGTGAGACCCAGTACTTC.

The chain recombines TRBV6-2 or TRBV6-3 with TRBJ1-6; TRBD1 matches at 9 bases. Germline CDR1 MNHEY, CDR2 SVGEGT. V shed 6 bases, J shed 8 bases, and the junction held 2 bases outside the gene matches. The CDR3 contains 13 residues. In nucleotides, the CDR3 is TGTGCCAGCAGACGGGACAGGGATTCACCCCTCCACTTT. It encodes CASRRDRDSPLHF.

V gene TRBV20-1 combines with J gene TRBJ2-5, with 13 nucleotides matching TRBD2. The CDR3 consists of 15 residues. With V trimmed by 6 bases and J by 5 bases, 9 bases remained unmatched. Germline V gene data show CDR1 as DFQATT and CDR2 as SNEGSKA (reference sequence). The CDR3 DNA sequence: TGCAGTGCCGGGACGACTAGCGGGGGGTCGGAGACCCAGTACTTC. Translating gives CSAGTTSGGSETQYF.

The genes are TRBV6-5 and TRBJ1-6; maybe TRBD1 (5 bases). The ends were cut back, 0 bases at V and 8 bases at J, with 11 bases in the middle. The germline V gene has CDR1 MNHEY and CDR2 SVGAGI. The CDR3 spans 15 residues. CDR3 sequence: CASSYSGTLDSPLHF. The DNA for the CDR3 is TGTGCCAGCAGTTACTCCGGGACCTTGGATTCACCCCTCCACTTT.

This sequence joins TRBV11-2 and TRBJ2-5; 7 bases map to TRBD1. The V gene's germline CDR1 is SGHAT and CDR2 FQNNGV. V shed 4 bases, J shed 3 bases, and the junction held 2 bases outside the gene matches. The CDR3 is 13 residues long. CDR3 nucleotide sequence: TGTGCCAGCAGCTATACAGGGGAAGAGACCCAGTACTTC. It specifies CASSYTGEETQYF.

V and J are TRBV7-2 and TRBJ1-2; D might be TRBD1 (5 bases). V was shortened by 2 bases and J by 7 bases, with 11 bases between the two germline ends. Per germline, CDR1 SGHTA and CDR2 FQGNSA. The CDR3 runs to 13 residues. The chain's CDR3 is CASSLSGFIGYTF. The DNA for the CDR3 is TGTGCCAGCAGCTTATCAGGGTTTATTGGCTACACCTTC.

This chain uses TRBV4-1 with TRBJ2-1; 11 bases are shared with TRBD2. CDR3 length: 14 residues. With V trimmed by 4 bases and J by 9 bases, 5 bases remained unmatched. CDR1 and CDR2 (germline): MGHRA, YSYEKL. The CDR3 sequence: CASSLSGGGSEQFF. The CDR3, as DNA: TGCGCCAGCAGCCTTAGCGGGGGGGGGAGTGAGCAGTTCTTC.

The V and J genes are TRBV2 and TRBJ2-3; 7 bases fit TRBD2. Per germline, CDR1 SNHLY and CDR2 FYNNEI. Trimming removed 1 base from V and 0 bases from J; junction bases left unmatched: 13. This CDR3 contains 19 residues. This chain's CDR3 is CASSEVPGLSALSTDTQYF. CDR3 sequence (DNA): TGTGCCAGCAGTGAAGTTCCGGGACTATCGGCCCTTAGCACAGATACGCAGTATTTT.

The V and J genes are TRBV27 and TRBJ2-3, with D possibly matching TRBD2 (6 bases). V lost 2 bases and J lost 4, with 10 bases in between. Germline-derived CDR1 and CDR2 are MNHEY and SMNVEV (reference sequence). The CDR3 spans 14 residues. The CDR3 nucleotides are TGTGCCAGCAGTTTAGCGACGGGGGCAGATACGCAGTATTTT. Translated: CASSLATGADTQYF.

The V gene is TRBV6-2 or TRBV6-3, the J gene TRBJ1-1; possibly TRBD1 for D (6 bases). Germline lookup yields CDR1 MNHEY and CDR2 SVGEGT. V shed 4 bases and J shed 1 base, with 10 bases lying between them. The CDR3 is 14 amino acids. The CDR3 DNA follows: TGTGCCAGCAGTTCCTTCAGGGGGAACACTGAAGCTTTCTTT. Residues: CASSSFRGNTEAFF.

V and J are TRBV14 and TRBJ1-4, with 7 bases matching TRBD1. This CDR3 is built from 15 residues. Germline lookup yields CDR1 SGHDN and CDR2 FVKESK. Trimming took 5 bases from V and 5 from J; bases not matched to a gene: 8. The CDR3: CASSDFGTANEKLFF. In DNA form, the CDR3 reads TGTGCCAGCAGCGACTTCGGGACAGCGAATGAAAAACTGTTTTTT.

V and J are TRBV4-1 and TRBJ1-5; TRBD1 matches 9 bases. Germline-derived CDR1 and CDR2 are MGHRA and YSYEKL. J lost 9 bases, V lost 6 bases, and 12 bases had no gene match. This CDR3 has 15 amino acids. This CDR3 reads CASSPRDRAQRPQHF. DNA for the CDR3: TGCGCCAGCAGTCCCCGGGACAGGGCCCAAAGGCCCCAGCATTTT.

J is TRBJ2-7 and V is TRBV5-1; 11 nucleotides match TRBD2. The CDR3 has 15 amino acids. From germline, CDR1 is SGHRS and CDR2 YFSETQ. The V segment lost 5 bases and the J segment 3 bases; nucleotides outside the gene matches: 7. The CDR3 sequence is CASRVTSGANYEQYF. The DNA for the CDR3 is TGCGCCAGCAGGGTGACTAGCGGGGCGAACTACGAGCAGTACTTC.

The chain has TRBV6-5 and TRBJ1-4; D might be TRBD1 (6 bases). CDR1 MNHEY and CDR2 SVGAGI come from the germline V gene. V was clipped by 5 bases and J by 0 bases, with 7 bases between them. The CDR3 spans 14 residues. The DNA for the CDR3 is TGTGCCAGCAGTCGACAGGCAACTAATGAAAAACTGTTTTTT. Its translation: CASSRQATNEKLFF.

This chain links TRBV10-3 with TRBJ1-4; possible D gene TRBD1, 5 bases. CDR1 and CDR2 from the germline V gene are ENHRY and SYGVKD. The CDR3 is made up of 14 amino acids. Deletions cut 0 bases from V and 8 bases from J, with 10 bases between. In nucleotides, the CDR3 is TGTGCCATCAGTGAGTCGCAGGGCAAGGAAAAACTGTTTTTT. This codes for CAISESQGKEKLFF.

The rearrangement uses TRBV18 and TRBJ2-7; 7 bases line up with TRBD1. This CDR3 contains 13 residues. V was clipped by 5 bases and J by 6 bases; unmatched bases: 7. Per the germline V gene, CDR1 is KGHSH and CDR2 is LQKENI. This chain's CDR3 is CASSSDRDGEQYF. The CDR3 nucleotides read TGTGCCAGCTCAAGCGACAGGGATGGCGAGCAGTACTTC.

This clonotype has a single count. The chain has TRBV30 and TRBJ1-1; D gene unclear. V lost 8 bases and J 1 base, leaving 14 bases between the germline ends. This CDR3 contains 13 residues. Germline assignment: CDR1 GTSNPN and CDR2 SVGIG (reference sequence). CDR3 residues: CALDRGGNTEAFF. The CDR3 bases are TGTGCCCTGGACCGAGGCGGGAACACTGAAGCTTTCTTT.

V and J are TRBV2 and TRBJ1-1; TRBD1 matches at 8 bases. V lost 5 bases, J lost 1 base, and 3 bases stayed unmatched. The CDR3 has 14 amino acids. In germline, CDR1 is SNHLY, CDR2 FYNNEI. The chain's CDR3 is CASSSGTGNTEAFF. The CDR3 DNA follows: TGTGCCAGCAGTAGCGGGACAGGGAACACTGAAGCTTTCTTT. The full variable domain, completed using reference TRBV2 and TRBJ1-1, is EPEVTQTPSHQVTQMGQEVILRCVPISNHLYFYWYRQILGQKVEFLVSFYNNEISEKSEIFDDQFSVERPDGSNFTLKIRSTKLEDSAMYFCASSSGTGNTEAFFGQGTRLTVV.

This chain links TRBV3-1 with TRBJ2-1, with a weak D call TRBD1 (6 bases). This CDR3 region has 13 residues. Germline CDR1 is LGHDT and CDR2 is YNNKEL (reference sequence). Between the trimmed V and J ends, which lost 0 bases and 11 bases, there was a span of 11 bases. CDR3 sequence: CASSQDRTAQQFF. CDR3 nucleotides: TGTGCCAGCAGCCAAGATCGGACAGCGCAGCAGTTCTTC.

The chain recombines TRBV20-1 with TRBJ2-3; 8 bases line up with TRBD2. The germline V gene encodes CDR1 DFQATT and CDR2 SNEGSKA (reference sequence). The V and J ends lost 5 bases and 1 base, in that order; junction bases with no gene match: 8. The CDR3 has 15 residues. DNA of the CDR3: TGCAGTGCTCCAAAGGGGGGACTAGGCACAGATACGCAGTATTTT. The encoded protein is CSAPKGGLGTDTQYF.

The rearrangement joins TRBV25-1 to TRBJ2-5, with D possibly TRBD2 on 6 matching bases. Trimming stripped 3 bases from V and 2 bases from J, with 16 bases between. This CDR3 region has 16 residues. The germline CDR1 and CDR2 sequences are MGHDK and SYGVNS. DNA for the CDR3: TGTGCCAGCAGTGATAAGGGACTCCTCCTTCAAGAGACCCAGTACTTC. Its translation: CASSDKGLLLQETQYF.